This passage covers 27 T cell receptor beta chains from one sample sequenced in a study of glioma-infiltrating T cells after dendritic cell vaccination. This table comes from immunoSEQ multiplex PCR, and its TCRdb copy is limited to in-frame clones, with some not included. This sample has around 62,000 clones, with approximately 78% found just once. Sequences were derived from blood, sampled before dendritic cell vaccination. These receptors were collected from a human donor with glioblastoma.

The genes are TRBV28 and TRBJ1-2, with 7 bases identical to TRBD1. The germline CDR1 and CDR2 sequences are MDHEN and SYDVKM. Trimming at V came to 6 bases and at J to 3 bases, leaving 7 bases not matched to a gene. This CDR3 contains 14 residues. CDR3 in DNA: TGTGCCAGCAGCCCACAGGGGCGTTACTATGGCTACACCTTC. Translation: CASSPQGRYYGYTF.

The V and J genes are TRBV7-2 and TRBJ2-5; 7 nucleotides align to TRBD2. The germline V gene has CDR1 SGHTA and CDR2 FQGNSA. CDR3 size: 13 residues. Germline trimming cut 8 bases from V and 1 base from J; bases unmatched to any gene: 4. The chain's CDR3 is CASGRAAQETQYF. The CDR3 bases are TGTGCCAGCGGGAGGGCGGCCCAAGAGACCCAGTACTTC.

The sample holds one count of this clone. V usage is TRBV7-6 and J usage is TRBJ1-3; D is possibly TRBD1 (5 bases). Germline CDR1 SGHVS, CDR2 FNYEAQ. V dropped 1 base and J dropped 3 bases, with 7 bases sitting between them. The CDR3 is made up of 14 amino acids. The CDR3 loop is CASSLDQGGNTIYF. CDR3 nucleotide sequence: TGTGCCAGCAGCTTAGATCAGGGTGGAAACACCATATATTTT.

V is TRBV7-9 and J is TRBJ2-1; tentatively, D is TRBD2 (5 bases). This CDR3 spans 15 amino acids. Trimming took off 1 base at V and 1 base at J, with 8 bases between the two ends. Germline V gene lookup returns CDR1 SEHNR and CDR2 FQNEAQ (reference sequence). CDR3 nucleotide sequence: TGTGCCAGCAGCTTAGGGGGAGCGTCCTACAATGAGCAGTTCTTC. Protein product: CASSLGGASYNEQFF.

The CDR3 spells CASSRDSQEKLFF. CDR3 DNA: TGTGCCAGCTCGAGAGACAGCCAAGAAAAACTGTTTTTT. The chain has TRBV6-6 and TRBJ1-4; weak D call: TRBD1 (5 bases). Germline assignment: CDR1 MNHNY and CDR2 SVGAGI (reference sequence). The CDR3 extends over 13 amino acids. V was cut by 8 bases and J by 8 bases, with 15 bases left in between.

The rearrangement uses TRBV2 and TRBJ2-1, with a possible D match to TRBD2 (6 bases). The ends were cut back, 11 bases at V and 5 bases at J, with 16 bases in the middle. There are 13 residues in the CDR3. Germline-derived CDR1 and CDR2 are SNHLY and FYNNEI. CDR3 in DNA: TGTGCCGGCATAGGGCGGGGTAACAATGAGCAGTTCTTC. Its translation: CAGIGRGNNEQFF.

This clone came up once. The DNA of the CDR3 is TGTGCCAGCAGTGACTCGGGACTAAGGGTGGGATCACCCCTCCACTTT. Translated: CASSDSGLRVGSPLHF. The chain combines TRBV6-4 with TRBJ1-6; D possibly corresponds to TRBD1 (5 bases). CDR3 size: 16 residues. Germline CDR1 MRHNA, CDR2 SNTAGT. Deletions cut 0 bases from V and 10 bases from J, with 16 bases between.

V gene TRBV2 combines with J gene TRBJ2-7, with unresolved D. The V end lost 3 bases, the J end lost 3 bases, and 9 bases lay between the germline ends. Germline CDR1 is SNHLY and CDR2 is FYNNEI. This CDR3 has 13 residues. CDR3 nucleotides: TGTGCCAGCAGTGATCGCAGTTTCTACGAGCAGTACTTC. Translating it yields CASSDRSFYEQYF. Based on the CDR3 plus reference TRBV2 and TRBJ2-7, the full variable domain is EPEVTQTPSHQVTQMGQEVILRCVPISNHLYFYWYRQILGQKVEFLVSFYNNEISEKSEIFDDQFSVERPDGSNFTLKIRSTKLEDSAMYFCASSDRSFYEQYFGPGTRLTVT.

The chain employs TRBV10-3 and TRBJ2-5, with D maybe TRBD2 (5 bases). The CDR3 is made up of 14 amino acids. The ends were cut back, 5 bases at V and 2 bases at J, with 12 bases in the middle. CDR1 and CDR2 (germline): ENHRY, SYGVKD. The CDR3 coding sequence is TGTGCCATCAGTACGTTGAGCGGTCAAGAGACCCAGTACTTC. Its translation is CAISTLSGQETQYF.

The CDR3 nucleotides are TGTGCCAGCAGCATTGACAGGGCGAACACCGGGGAGCTGTTTTTT. Translating gives CASSIDRANTGELFF. The chain combines TRBV11-3 with TRBJ2-2, with 7 bases fitting TRBD1. This CDR3 comprises 15 residues. The V gene end was trimmed by 5 bases and the J gene end by 0 bases; junction bases not matched to a gene: 3. CDR1 is SGHNT, CDR2 YENEEA, per germline.

This chain joins TRBV28 and TRBJ1-2, with D possibly being TRBD1 (6 bases). CDR3 length equals 13 residues. The V end lost 6 bases, the J end lost 4 bases, and 12 bases lay between the germline ends. Germline-derived CDR1 and CDR2 are MDHEN and SYDVKM. For the CDR3, the DNA is TGTGCCAGCAGACAAACAGGGACCTATGGCTACACCTTC. This sequence encodes CASRQTGTYGYTF.

The gene calls are TRBV5-4 and TRBJ2-3; D may be TRBD2 (6 bases). The V gene lost 3 bases and the J gene lost 2 bases, with 7 bases spanning the gap. The germline V gene has CDR1 SGHNT and CDR2 YYREEE (reference sequence). This CDR3 has 13 amino acids. The CDR3 here is CASSWDSTDTQYF. The CDR3 nucleotides read TGTGCCAGCAGCTGGGACTCCACAGATACGCAGTATTTT.

The gene calls are TRBV29-1 and TRBJ2-7, with 7 bases matching TRBD2. The CDR3 runs 13 residues. Germline CDR1 reads SQVTM; CDR2 reads ANQGSEA. The V segment lost 4 bases and the J segment 1 base; nucleotides outside the gene matches: 4. The CDR3 DNA follows: TGCAGCGTTGGCTCCGGGGGGTCCTACGAGCAGTACTTC. Its translation: CSVGSGGSYEQYF.

This sequence joins TRBV5-1 and TRBJ1-2; TRBD1 aligns across 8 bases. V shed 4 bases, J shed 4 bases, and the junction held 6 bases outside the gene matches. Germline lookup yields CDR1 SGHRS and CDR2 YFSETQ. The CDR3 consists of 14 residues. The DNA of the CDR3 is TGCGCCAGCAGCATGGGACAGGAGTTCTATGGCTACACCTTC. Translating gives CASSMGQEFYGYTF. Drawing the rest from reference TRBV5-1 and TRBJ1-2, the complete variable domain is KAGVTQTPRYLIKTRGQQVTLSCSPISGHRSVSWYQQTPGQGLQFLFEYFSETQRNKGNFPGRFSGRQFSNSRSEMNVSTLELGDSALYLCASSMGQEFYGYTFGSGTRLTVV.

This chain links TRBV2 with TRBJ2-1, with TRBD1 matching over 8 bases. The CDR3 has 12 residues. Looked up from germline, CDR1 is SNHLY and CDR2 is FYNNEI. V was pared by 8 bases and J by 7 bases, with 4 bases of the junction left unmatched. CDR3 in amino acids: CASRTGWNEQFF. The CDR3 bases are TGTGCCAGCCGGACAGGGTGGAATGAGCAGTTCTTC.

This clone was seen only once. The V and J genes are TRBV28 and TRBJ1-3; perhaps TRBD1 as D (6 bases). CDR3 size: 15 residues. CDR1 MDHEN and CDR2 SYDVKM come from the germline V gene. V lost 6 bases to trimming and J lost 0 bases, with 12 bases between them. The CDR3 here is CASSSGTSSGNTIYF. In nucleotides, the CDR3 is TGTGCCAGCAGCTCCGGGACAAGCTCTGGAAACACCATATATTTT. Combining the CDR3 with reference TRBV28 and TRBJ1-3 gives the whole variable domain DVKVTQSSRYLVKRTGEKVFLECVQDMDHENMFWYRQDPGLGLRLIYFSYDVKMKEKGDIPEGYSVSREKKERFSLILESASTNQTSMYLCASSSGTSSGNTIYFGEGSWLTVV.

V is TRBV18 and J is TRBJ1-1; 8 positions match TRBD1. The CDR3 is made up of 13 amino acids. The germline gives CDR1 KGHSH, CDR2 LQKENI. Trimming took 3 bases from V and 7 from J; bases not matched to a gene: 4. The CDR3 reads CASSPTGEGEAFF. The CDR3 DNA reads as TGTGCCAGCTCACCGACAGGGGAGGGTGAAGCTTTCTTT.

The rearrangement links TRBV19 to TRBJ2-2; TRBD1 aligns across 9 bases. Trimming cost V 5 bases and J 4 bases; bases outside gene matches: 8. CDR3 length: 16 amino acids. Per the germline V gene, CDR1 is LNHDA and CDR2 is SQIVND (reference sequence). The chain's CDR3 is CASSSPYRGPTGELFF. CDR3 nucleotides: TGTGCCAGTAGTTCGCCCTACAGGGGGCCCACCGGGGAGCTGTTTTTT.

The chain has TRBV7-9 and TRBJ1-1; weak D call: TRBD1 (5 bases). The CDR3 consists of 15 residues. Trimming shortened V by 0 bases and J by 4 bases, and 12 bases separated the two germline ends. CDR1 and CDR2 from the germline V gene are SEHNR and FQNEAQ (reference sequence). The CDR3, as DNA: TGTGCCAGCAGCTTAGCCGCAGGGTATGTCACTGAAGCTTTCTTT. As protein: CASSLAAGYVTEAFF.

This clone has more than one count but fewer than ten. V usage is TRBV28 and J usage is TRBJ1-3; tentative D call: TRBD1 (6 bases). Looked up from germline, CDR1 is MDHEN and CDR2 is SYDVKM. This CDR3 is built from 17 residues. Trimming shortened V by 1 base and J by 0 bases, and 13 bases separated the two germline ends. CDR3 in DNA: TGTGCCAGCAGTTTATCCGGGACATCGAGCTCTGGAAACACCATATATTTT. Its translation is CASSLSGTSSSGNTIYF.

The chain carries TRBV28 and TRBJ1-6, with D possibly TRBD1 on 5 matching bases. Germline-derived CDR1 and CDR2 are MDHEN and SYDVKM. Trimming took 2 bases from V and 11 from J, leaving 13 bases between them. The CDR3 sequence is 14 residues long. CDR3 DNA: TGTGCCAGCAGTTTAGGCAGGGTTAACCCACCCCTCCACTTT. Its translation is CASSLGRVNPPLHF.

The chain employs TRBV5-1 and TRBJ2-3; 9 nucleotides align to TRBD2. The CDR3 consists of 16 residues. Trimming removed 7 bases from V and 0 bases from J; junction bases left unmatched: 9. The germline V gene has CDR1 SGHRS and CDR2 YFSETQ. CDR3 residues: CASASVAGGSTDTQYF. The DNA of the CDR3 is TGCGCCAGCGCGTCGGTCGCGGGGGGGAGCACAGATACGCAGTATTTT.

This chain connects TRBV10-3 to TRBJ1-6; 10 positions agree with TRBD1. The V gene end was trimmed by 10 bases and the J gene end by 7 bases; junction bases not matched to a gene: 10. Germline CDR1 ENHRY, CDR2 SYGVKD. The length of the CDR3 is 15 residues. The CDR3 is CATPTQDRGNSPLHF. CDR3 nucleotides: TGTGCCACCCCCACCCAGGACAGGGGGAATTCACCCCTCCACTTT.

This clone was detected only a few times. The chain links TRBV7-9 to TRBJ1-1; D gene uncertain. V gave up 1 base and J gave up 1 base, with 10 bases separating them. The germline CDR1 and CDR2 sequences are SEHNR and FQNEAQ (reference sequence). The CDR3 totals 15 residues. The chain's CDR3 is CASSLELPGNTEAFF. The CDR3 DNA reads TGTGCCAGCAGCTTAGAGTTGCCCGGGAACACTGAAGCTTTCTTT.

V and J are TRBV20-1 and TRBJ1-2; tentatively, D is TRBD1 (5 bases). V shed 2 bases and J shed 7 bases, with 8 bases lying between them. The CDR3 contains 11 residues. The germline V gene encodes CDR1 DFQATT and CDR2 SNEGSKA (reference sequence). The CDR3 spells CSARWGVGYTF. CDR3 sequence (DNA): TGCAGTGCTAGATGGGGCGTTGGCTACACCTTC.

The rearrangement joins TRBV2 to TRBJ2-7, with 8 bases aligning to TRBD1. CDR1 and CDR2 (germline): SNHLY, FYNNEI. V was clipped by 4 bases and J by 7 bases; unmatched bases: 6. CDR3 size: 13 residues. The CDR3, as DNA: TGTGCCAGCAGTGGGACAGGGCTAAGGGAGCAGTACTTC. Amino acid sequence: CASSGTGLREQYF.

The chain couples TRBV30 to TRBJ2-5, with 7 bases matching TRBD2. With 3 bases clipped from V and 3 bases from J, the junction kept 4 bases outside the gene matches. Looked up from germline, CDR1 is GTSNPN and CDR2 is SVGIG (reference sequence). CDR3 size: 13 residues. CDR3 amino acids: CAWSPGTKETQYF. Written as DNA, the CDR3 is TGTGCCTGGAGCCCCGGGACTAAAGAGACCCAGTACTTC. Using reference TRBV30 and TRBJ2-5 for the parts outside the CDR3, the full variable domain is SQTIHQWPATLVQPVGSPLSLECTVEGTSNPNLYWYRQAAGRGLQLLFYSVGIGQISSEVPQNLSASRPQDRQFILSSKKLLLSDSGFYLCAWSPGTKETQYFGPGTRLLVL.